A selection of T cell receptor beta chains follows, all from one sample in a study of neurological immune-mediated disorders. In TCRdb, the 5' RACE reads were re-called with MiXCR into one record per CDR3 protein. Of roughly 48,000 distinct CDR3 sequences detected, 20% to 30% appear once; the ten largest clones hold around a quarter. Sequencing was carried out using PBMCs. All receptors derive from a woman in her seventies in good health. Each CDR3 is given with its conserved first and last residue. A D gene is named only where the DNA matches it firmly. Where a row states a size, it is once, few, many or the class of an expanded clone; other rows omit it.

V gene	D gene	J gene	clone size	CDR3 protein	CDR3 DNA
TRBV20-1	-	TRBJ2-5	many	CSARPNAGRVTQYF	TGCAGTGCTAGACCTAATGCGGGAAGGGTGACCCAGTACTTC
TRBV7-2	TRBD1	TRBJ1-4	many	CASSLGGTGDEKLFF	TGTGCCAGCAGCTTAGGAGGGACAGGGGATGAAAAACTGTTTTTT
TRBV12-3/TRBV12-4	TRBD1	TRBJ2-3	few	CASSSSLRQGEVDTQYF	TGTGCCAGCAGTTCCTCACTACGACAGGGGGAAGTCGATACGCAGTATTTT
TRBV10-2	-	TRBJ1-2	-	CASSREGTYGYTF	TGCGCCAGCAGTAGGGAGGGGACATATGGCTACACCTTC
TRBV6-2/TRBV6-3	-	TRBJ2-5	many	CASSYGRTGNQETQYF	TGTGCCAGCAGTTACGGGCGGACTGGCAATCAAGAGACCCAGTACTTC
TRBV6-2/TRBV6-3	-	TRBJ1-5	once	CATYSSGEGQPQHF	TGTGCCACCTACTCGTCAGGGGAAGGACAGCCCCAGCATTTT
TRBV20-1	TRBD1	TRBJ1-5	-	CSAIRDRELSPQHF	TGCAGTGCAATAAGGGACAGGGAGCTCTCGCCGCAGCATTTT
TRBV9	TRBD2	TRBJ2-5	many	CASSGRGGGPETQYF	TGTGCCAGCAGCGGACGGGGGGGTGGTCCAGAGACCCAGTACTTC
TRBV20-1	-	TRBJ2-7	-	CSARKRGHNLYKQYF	TGCAGTGCTAGGAAACGAGGACACAACCTCTACAAGCAGTACTTC
TRBV4-2	-	TRBJ2-2	many	CASSQTQGTGVSNTGELFF	TGTGCCAGCAGCCAAACCCAGGGTACTGGCGTATCGAACACCGGGGAGCTGTTTTTT
TRBV5-1	-	TRBJ2-3	many	CASSLLPGSVTDTQYF	TGCGCCAGCAGCTTGCTCCCAGGGTCAGTTACAGATACGCAGTATTTT
TRBV20-1	-	TRBJ1-2	few	CSARVTAGGYGYTF	TGCAGTGCTAGAGTGACAGCCGGGGGCTATGGCTACACCTTC
TRBV28	-	TRBJ1-2	-	CASSSDFWGYTF	TGTGCCAGCAGTTCCGATTTTTGGGGCTACACCTTC
TRBV29-1	-	TRBJ2-3	many	CSDRQYSTDTQYF	TGCAGCGATAGACAGTATAGCACAGATACGCAGTATTTT
TRBV29-1	-	TRBJ1-1	many	CSATREAEGEAFF	TGCAGCGCGACCCGGGAAGCTGAGGGTGAAGCTTTCTTT
TRBV5-1	-	TRBJ1-2	-	CASSLGTRDPIYGYTF	TGCGCCAGCAGCTTGGGTACCAGAGATCCAATCTATGGCTACACCTTC
TRBV12-3/TRBV12-4	-	TRBJ2-5	-	CASSLRLKETQYF	TGTGCCAGCAGTCTCCGACTAAAGGAGACCCAGTACTTC
TRBV6-2/TRBV6-3	-	TRBJ2-7	few	CASSYVLSARREQYF	TGTGCCAGCAGTTACGTCTTGAGTGCGCGTCGGGAGCAGTACTTC
TRBV11-2	TRBD1	TRBJ1-1	many	CASSASRGSNTEAFF	TGTGCCAGCAGCGCATCCAGGGGGTCGAACACTGAAGCTTTCTTT
TRBV12-3/TRBV12-4	-	TRBJ1-1	large	CASSQLGAGTEAFF	TGTGCCAGCAGTCAATTGGGGGCCGGCACTGAAGCTTTCTTT
TRBV15	-	TRBJ2-6	-	CATSRVPETGANVLTF	TGTGCCACCAGCAGAGTCCCCGAAACTGGGGCCAACGTCCTGACTTTC
TRBV5-1	TRBD2	TRBJ2-6	many	CASSPGGTGGANVLTF	TGCGCCAGCAGCCCGGGGGGGACGGGCGGGGCCAACGTCCTGACTTTC
TRBV7-2	-	TRBJ2-5	many	CASSPLAGQPETQYF	TGTGCCAGCAGCCCCCTTGCTGGACAGCCCGAGACCCAGTACTTC
TRBV5-1	TRBD2	TRBJ2-7	-	CANSPWGGDYEQYF	TGCGCCAACAGCCCGTGGGGGGGAGACTACGAGCAGTACTTT
TRBV2	-	TRBJ2-3	once	CASSERSMGAQRQYF	TGTGCCAGCAGTGAAAGGTCGATGGGGGCGCAGCGGCAGTATTTT
TRBV20-1	TRBD2	TRBJ2-1	-	CSARELGGRADEQFF	TGCAGTGCTAGAGAATTAGGCGGGAGGGCCGACGAGCAGTTCTTC
TRBV18	TRBD2	TRBJ2-7	few	CASSRGGLYEQYF	TGTGCCAGCTCGCGGGGGGGGCTCTACGAGCAGTACTTC
TRBV10-3	TRBD2	TRBJ2-1	medium-sized	CASSKGLAGAYNEQFF	TGTGCCAGCAGCAAGGGACTAGCGGGAGCATACAATGAGCAGTTCTTC
TRBV7-2	TRBD1	TRBJ1-5	many	CASSYSGGLISPQHF	TGTGCCAGCAGCTACTCAGGGGGACTTATCAGCCCCCAGCATTTT
TRBV7-8	-	TRBJ2-7	-	CASSSRDDSYEQYF	TGTGCCAGCAGCTCTAGGGACGATTCCTACGAGCAGTACTTC
TRBV3-1	-	TRBJ2-2	many	CASSPMPGTGELFF	TGTGCCAGCAGCCCAATGCCGGGCACCGGGGAGCTGTTTTTT
TRBV6-1	-	TRBJ1-1	many	CASSESGNTEAFF	TGTGCCAGCAGTGAATCAGGGAACACTGAAGCTTTCTTT
TRBV5-1	TRBD1	TRBJ2-1	many	CASSLLGTGGYNEQFF	TGCGCCAGCAGCTTGCTGGGGACAGGGGGCTACAATGAGCAGTTCTTC
TRBV5-1	TRBD1	TRBJ2-7	-	CASSATGGASYEQYF	TGCGCCAGCAGCGCGACAGGGGGCGCGAGTTACGAGCAGTACTTC
TRBV20-1	-	TRBJ2-1	many	CSARDQLVGEQFF	TGCAGTGCTAGAGACCAACTAGTCGGTGAGCAGTTCTTC
TRBV6-2/TRBV6-3	-	TRBJ2-7	once	CASSSHREATYEQYF	TGTGCCAGCAGTTCCCACAGGGAGGCAACCTACGAGCAGTACTTC
TRBV5-6	-	TRBJ1-5	many	CASSLRPIPSNQPQHF	TGTGCCAGCAGCCTCAGACCGATCCCTAGCAATCAGCCCCAGCATTTT
TRBV18	-	TRBJ1-4	many	CASSPDLNEKLFF	TGTGCCAGCTCACCAGACCTGAACGAAAAACTGTTTTTT
TRBV3-1	TRBD2	TRBJ2-7	many	CASSSTGTSRLYEQYF	TGTGCCAGCAGCTCCACCGGGACTAGCAGACTCTACGAGCAGTACTTC
TRBV7-2	-	TRBJ1-2	many	CASSYRSGTPGAGVGYTF	TGTGCCAGCAGCTACCGATCCGGGACACCAGGCGCGGGGGTTGGCTACACCTTC
TRBV18	-	TRBJ1-1	-	CASSPYTGTANTEAFF	TGTGCCAGCTCACCATATACCGGGACCGCGAACACTGAAGCTTTCTTT
TRBV5-4	-	TRBJ2-7	-	CASSLKQPYEQYF	TGTGCCAGCAGCTTGAAACAGCCCTACGAGCAGTACTTC
TRBV11-2	-	TRBJ2-1	many	CASSLVGATSYNEQFF	TGTGCCAGCAGCTTAGTCGGGGCGACCAGTTACAATGAGCAGTTCTTC
TRBV5-1	TRBD2	TRBJ2-2	many	CASSPGLAGAGELFF	TGCGCCAGCAGCCCGGGACTAGCGGGGGCCGGGGAGCTGTTTTTT